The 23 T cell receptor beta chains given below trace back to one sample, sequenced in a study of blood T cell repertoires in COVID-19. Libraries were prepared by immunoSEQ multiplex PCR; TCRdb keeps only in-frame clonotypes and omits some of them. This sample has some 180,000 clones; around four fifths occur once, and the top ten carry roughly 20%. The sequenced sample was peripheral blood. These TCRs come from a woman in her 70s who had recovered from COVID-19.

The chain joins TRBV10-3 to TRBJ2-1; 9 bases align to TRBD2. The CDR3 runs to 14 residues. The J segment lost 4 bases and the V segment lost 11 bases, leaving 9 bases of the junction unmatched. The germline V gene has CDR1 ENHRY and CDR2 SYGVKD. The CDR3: CAAGGLAGYNEQFF. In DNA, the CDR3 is TGTGCCGCCGGGGGGCTAGCGGGGTACAATGAGCAGTTCTTC.

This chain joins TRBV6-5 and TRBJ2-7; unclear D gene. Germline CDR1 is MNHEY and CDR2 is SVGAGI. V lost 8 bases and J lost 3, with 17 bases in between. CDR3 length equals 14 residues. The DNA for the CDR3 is TGTGCCAGCCCGAGGTCCGGAACAAACTACGAGCAGTACTTC. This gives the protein CASPRSGTNYEQYF.

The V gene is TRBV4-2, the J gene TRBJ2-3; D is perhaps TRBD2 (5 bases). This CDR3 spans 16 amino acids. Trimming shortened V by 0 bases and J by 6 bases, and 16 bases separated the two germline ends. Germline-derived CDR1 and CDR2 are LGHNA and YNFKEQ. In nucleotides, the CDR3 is TGTGCCAGCAGCCAAGATGGGAGCGCCCCAGAGGATACGCAGTATTTT. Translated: CASSQDGSAPEDTQYF.

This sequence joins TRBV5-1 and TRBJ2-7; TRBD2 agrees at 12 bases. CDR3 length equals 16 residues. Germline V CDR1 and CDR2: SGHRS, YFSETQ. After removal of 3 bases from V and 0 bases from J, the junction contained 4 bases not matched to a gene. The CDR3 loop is CASSWGLAGSSYEQYF. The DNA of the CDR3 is TGCGCCAGCAGCTGGGGACTAGCGGGCAGCTCCTACGAGCAGTACTTC.

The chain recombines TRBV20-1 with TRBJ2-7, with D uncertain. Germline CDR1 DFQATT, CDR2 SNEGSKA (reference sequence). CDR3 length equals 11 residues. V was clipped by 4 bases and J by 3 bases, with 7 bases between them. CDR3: CSATPGYEQYF. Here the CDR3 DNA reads TGCAGTGCTACCCCGGGCTACGAGCAGTACTTC.

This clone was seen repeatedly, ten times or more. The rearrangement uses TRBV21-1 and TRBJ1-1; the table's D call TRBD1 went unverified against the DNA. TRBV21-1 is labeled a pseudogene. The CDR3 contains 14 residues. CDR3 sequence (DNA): TGTGCCAGCAGCAAAGCTGGACAGGGGACTGAAGCTTTCTTT. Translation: CASSKAGQGTEAFF.

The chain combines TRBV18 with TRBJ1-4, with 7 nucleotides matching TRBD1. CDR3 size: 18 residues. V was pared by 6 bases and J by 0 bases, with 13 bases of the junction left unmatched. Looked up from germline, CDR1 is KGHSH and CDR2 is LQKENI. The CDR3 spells CASSPPGGPDATNEKLFF. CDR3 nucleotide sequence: TGTGCCAGCTCCCCCCCAGGGGGGCCGGATGCAACTAATGAAAAACTGTTTTTT.

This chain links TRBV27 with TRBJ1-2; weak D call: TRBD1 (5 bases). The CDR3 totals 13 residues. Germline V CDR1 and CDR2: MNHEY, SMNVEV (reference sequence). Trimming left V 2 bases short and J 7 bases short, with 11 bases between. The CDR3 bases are TGTGCCAGCAGTTTAATGGGGGGGGGTGGCTACACCTTC. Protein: CASSLMGGGGYTF.

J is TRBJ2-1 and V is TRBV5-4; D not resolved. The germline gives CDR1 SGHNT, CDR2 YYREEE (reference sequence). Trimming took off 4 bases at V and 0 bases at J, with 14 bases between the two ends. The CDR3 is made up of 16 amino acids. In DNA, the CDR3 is TGTGCCAGCAGCCCGAGCACGGAGAGCTCCTACAATGAGCAGTTCTTC. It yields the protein CASSPSTESSYNEQFF.

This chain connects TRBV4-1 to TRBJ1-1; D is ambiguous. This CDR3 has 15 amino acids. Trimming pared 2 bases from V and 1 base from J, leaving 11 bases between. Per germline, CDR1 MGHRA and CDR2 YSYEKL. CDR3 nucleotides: TGCGCCAGCAGCCAACCCGGGGTGCCGAACACTGAAGCTTTCTTT. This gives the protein CASSQPGVPNTEAFF.

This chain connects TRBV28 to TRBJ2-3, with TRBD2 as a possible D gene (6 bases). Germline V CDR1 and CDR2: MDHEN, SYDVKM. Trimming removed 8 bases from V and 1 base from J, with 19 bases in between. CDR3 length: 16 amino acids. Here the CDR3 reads CASPKAGPSGTDTQYF. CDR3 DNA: TGTGCCAGCCCTAAAGCCGGGCCTAGCGGCACAGATACGCAGTATTTT.

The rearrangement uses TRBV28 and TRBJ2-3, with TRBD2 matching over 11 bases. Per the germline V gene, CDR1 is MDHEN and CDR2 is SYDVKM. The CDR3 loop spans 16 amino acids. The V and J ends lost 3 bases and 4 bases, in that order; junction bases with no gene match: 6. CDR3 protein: CASSFGSGRAPDTQYF. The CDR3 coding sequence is TGTGCCAGCAGTTTCGGTAGCGGGAGGGCCCCAGATACGCAGTATTTT.

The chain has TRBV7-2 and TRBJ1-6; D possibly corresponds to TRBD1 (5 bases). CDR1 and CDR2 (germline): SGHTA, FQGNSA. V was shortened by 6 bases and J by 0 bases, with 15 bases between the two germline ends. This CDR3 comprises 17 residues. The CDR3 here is CASSQVGGSSYNSPLHF. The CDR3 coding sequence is TGTGCCAGCAGTCAAGTGGGGGGAAGCTCCTATAATTCACCCCTCCACTTT.

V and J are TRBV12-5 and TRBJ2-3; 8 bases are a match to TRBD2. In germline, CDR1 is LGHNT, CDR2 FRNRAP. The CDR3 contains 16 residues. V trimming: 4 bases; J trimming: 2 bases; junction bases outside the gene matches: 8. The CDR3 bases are TGTGCTAGTGGTTCGGGAGGGGTTTTTGCCACAGATACGCAGTATTTT. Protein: CASGSGGVFATDTQYF.

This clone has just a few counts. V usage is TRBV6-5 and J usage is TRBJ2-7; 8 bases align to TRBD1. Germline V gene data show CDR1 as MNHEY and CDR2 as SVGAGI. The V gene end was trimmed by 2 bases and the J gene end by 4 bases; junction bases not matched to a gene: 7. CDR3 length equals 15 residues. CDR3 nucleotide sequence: TGTGCCAGCAGTTACCCGGCAGGGGGCGCGTACGAGCAGTACTTC. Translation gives CASSYPAGGAYEQYF.

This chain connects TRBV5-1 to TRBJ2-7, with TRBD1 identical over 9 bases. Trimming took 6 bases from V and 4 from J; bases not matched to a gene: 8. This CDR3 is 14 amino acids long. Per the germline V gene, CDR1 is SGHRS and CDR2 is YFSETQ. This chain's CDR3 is CASTSGTGRYEQYF. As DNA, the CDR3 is TGCGCCAGCACCTCTGGGACAGGGAGGTACGAGCAGTACTTC. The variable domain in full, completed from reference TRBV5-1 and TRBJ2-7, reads KAGVTQTPRYLIKTRGQQVTLSCSPISGHRSVSWYQQTPGQGLQFLFEYFSETQRNKGNFPGRFSGRQFSNSRSEMNVSTLELGDSALYLCASTSGTGRYEQYFGPGTRLTVT.

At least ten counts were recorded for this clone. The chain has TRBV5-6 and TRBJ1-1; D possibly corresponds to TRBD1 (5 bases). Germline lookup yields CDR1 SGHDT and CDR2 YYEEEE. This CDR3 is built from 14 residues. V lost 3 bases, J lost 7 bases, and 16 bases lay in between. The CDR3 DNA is TGTGCCAGCAGCTACGGACAAGGGGCCTTTGAAGCTTTCTTT. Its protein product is CASSYGQGAFEAFF.

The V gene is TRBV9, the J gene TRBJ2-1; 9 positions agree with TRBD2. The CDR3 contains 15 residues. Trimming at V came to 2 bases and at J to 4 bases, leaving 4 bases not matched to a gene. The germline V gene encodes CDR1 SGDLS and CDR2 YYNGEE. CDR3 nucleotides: TGTGCCAGCAGCGTTACCGGACTAGCGTACAATGAGCAGTTCTTC. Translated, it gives CASSVTGLAYNEQFF.

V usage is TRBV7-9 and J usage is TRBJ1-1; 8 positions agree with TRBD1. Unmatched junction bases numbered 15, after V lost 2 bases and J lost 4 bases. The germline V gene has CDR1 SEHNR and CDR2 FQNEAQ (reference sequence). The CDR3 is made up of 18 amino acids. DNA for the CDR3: TGTGCCAGCAGCTTATGGTTAGGGGCAGGGGGCAGGGGCACTGAAGCTTTCTTT. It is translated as CASSLWLGAGGRGTEAFF. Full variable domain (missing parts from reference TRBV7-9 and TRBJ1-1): DTGVSQNPRHKITKRGQNVTFRCDPISEHNRLYWYRQTLGQGPEFLTYFQNEAQLEKSRLLSDRFSAERPKGSFSTLEIQRTEQGDSAMYLCASSLWLGAGGRGTEAFFGQGTRLTVV.

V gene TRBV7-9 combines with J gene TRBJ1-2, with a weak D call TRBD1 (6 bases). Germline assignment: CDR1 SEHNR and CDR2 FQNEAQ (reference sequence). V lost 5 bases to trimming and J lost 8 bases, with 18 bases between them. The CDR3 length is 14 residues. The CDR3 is CASSRASQGKGYTF. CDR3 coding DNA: TGTGCCAGCAGCCGGGCTAGCCAGGGGAAGGGCTACACCTTC.

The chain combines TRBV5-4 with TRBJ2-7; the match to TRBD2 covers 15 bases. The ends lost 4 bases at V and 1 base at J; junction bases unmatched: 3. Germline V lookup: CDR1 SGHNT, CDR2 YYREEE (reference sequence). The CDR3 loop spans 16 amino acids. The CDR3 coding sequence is TGTGCCAGCAGCCGCGGACTAGCGGGGGGGTCCTACGAGCAGTACTTC. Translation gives CASSRGLAGGSYEQYF.

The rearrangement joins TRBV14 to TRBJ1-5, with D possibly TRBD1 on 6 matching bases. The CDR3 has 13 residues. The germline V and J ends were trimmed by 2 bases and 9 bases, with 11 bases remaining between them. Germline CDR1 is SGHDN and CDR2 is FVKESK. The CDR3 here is CASSQQTGGPQHF. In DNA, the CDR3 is TGTGCCAGCAGCCAACAGACAGGAGGGCCCCAGCATTTT.

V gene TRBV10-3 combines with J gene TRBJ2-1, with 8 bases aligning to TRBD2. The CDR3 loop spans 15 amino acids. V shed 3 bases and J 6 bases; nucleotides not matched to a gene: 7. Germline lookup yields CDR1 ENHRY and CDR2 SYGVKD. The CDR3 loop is CAISDWTSPPNEQFF. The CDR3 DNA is TGTGCCATCAGTGACTGGACTAGCCCGCCCAATGAGCAGTTCTTC.